These 5 T cell receptor beta chains originate from one sample sequenced in a study of shared clonotypes between healthy human individuals. Sequencing used immunoSEQ multiplex PCR; TCRdb keeps in-frame clones, though not all of them. Among over a million clones listed, around 97% were seen once. Sequences were obtained from naive CD4+ T cells sorted from blood. Subset noted: CD45RA+ positively selected. Receptors were obtained from a man aged 25 to 40 in good health.

Turning to this clone: The sample contains more than one DNA sequence encoding this CDR3. The rearrangement uses TRBV5-1 and TRBJ2-1; 13 nucleotides line up with TRBD2. This CDR3 spans 15 amino acids. Germline CDR1 SGHRS, CDR2 YFSETQ. V lost 0 bases and J lost 6; bases outside the gene matches: 0. The CDR3 DNA sequence: TGCGCCAGCAGCTTGGGACTAGCGGGAGGCAATGAGCAGTTCTTC. Amino acid sequence: CASSLGLAGGNEQFF. Full variable domain (rest looked up from reference TRBV5-1 and TRBJ2-1): KAGVTQTPRYLIKTRGQQVTLSCSPISGHRSVSWYQQTPGQGLQFLFEYFSETQRNKGNFPGRFSGRQFSNSRSEMNVSTLELGDSALYLCASSLGLAGGNEQFFGPGTRLTVL.

The V call is TRBV7-9, the J call TRBJ1-2; 9 nucleotides align to TRBD1. Germline V lookup: CDR1 SEHNR, CDR2 FQNEAQ (reference sequence). V lost 5 bases and J lost 3; bases outside the gene matches: 10. The CDR3 spans 16 residues. DNA for the CDR3: TGTGCCAGCAGCGCCCACCGGGACAGGGTCGACTATGGCTACACCTTC. As protein: CASSAHRDRVDYGYTF.

The chain links TRBV28 to TRBJ2-7; D call uncertain. The V end was cut by 3 bases, the J end by 0 bases, with 9 bases between. The CDR3 extends over 14 amino acids. Germline CDR1 MDHEN, CDR2 SYDVKM. The CDR3 here is CASSFTTSSYEQYF. DNA of the CDR3: TGTGCCAGCAGTTTCACTACCTCCTCCTACGAGCAGTACTTC.

This chain links TRBV28 with TRBJ1-4, with D possibly being TRBD1 (5 bases). The V end lost 7 bases, the J end lost 6 bases, and 15 bases lay between the germline ends. CDR1 and CDR2 (germline): MDHEN, SYDVKM. This CDR3 is 14 amino acids long. Here the CDR3 DNA reads TGTGCCAGCACTAAGACCGGGGGTGATGAAAAACTGTTTTTT. It codes for CASTKTGGDEKLFF.

The V and J genes are TRBV18 and TRBJ2-5, with a tentative D call TRBD1 (5 bases). The CDR3 totals 15 residues. Deletions cut 3 bases from V and 3 bases from J, with 14 bases between. Germline V CDR1 and CDR2: KGHSH, LQKENI. The CDR3 sequence is CASSPGPGHKETQYF. As DNA, the CDR3 is TGTGCCAGCTCACCCGGTCCAGGACATAAAGAGACCCAGTACTTC.